The T cell receptor beta chain described here comes from a study of post-analysis software for immune sequencing data (dated by TCRdb to the mid-2010s). In the study overall: Recorded disease courses included relapsing-remitting, secondary progressive and progressive-relapsing multiple sclerosis, with some patients lacking subtype annotation. The patient repertoires were set against about 12 previously published healthy control repertoires from donors whose ages ranged from roughly 6 to 26 years. A subset of samples was prepared in parallel using single-end sample barcoding, then pooled and co-amplified after Illumina adapter ligation.

The germline V gene (reference sequence) specifies DFQATT as CDR1 and SNEGSKA as CDR2. V gives up 1 base and J gives up 5 bases, and the segment between their germline ends measures 12 bases. Reading from cysteine to phenylalanine, the CDR3 counts 14 amino acids. Just the 42-base CDR3 DNA is kept, in frame starting at base 1. As to this clonotype: It lacks a known antigen. Base quality data are lacking; no much larger clone is found one base away.

General study outcomes and caveats: The control group was slightly older than the multiple sclerosis patient group. When samples were clustered directly using the F measure, samples prepared in the same batch co-clustered strongly, which prompted a batch-effect correction. Significantly lower normalized Chao1 diversity was found in multiple sclerosis patients than in controls, suggesting substantial peripheral T-cell clonal expansion. Patients showed significantly higher frequencies than controls for five TRBV segments, among them TRBV5-6, TRBV5-1 and TRBV20-1.

TCR beta repertoires were profiled from peripheral blood of approximately 13 young patients with multiple sclerosis to demonstrate the VDJtools post-analysis software. The multiple sclerosis patients were children and adolescents ranging in age from roughly 6 to 15 years. Libraries were prepared through PCR. Reads for this sample came from an Illumina HiSeq 2500. Unique molecular identifiers were incorporated into TCR beta cDNA libraries to reduce PCR and sequencing biases. Roughly 500,000 cDNA molecules were obtained per 1 to 10 million input T cells, so each molecule approximated one T cell. The patient libraries were prepared and sequenced using the same protocol as the earlier healthy control dataset. Within a given batch, samples were prepared together, multiplexed and sequenced on the same HiSeq lane. For the original study's pipeline: MIGEC handled the raw barcoded reads, throwing out single-read molecular identifier groups before consensus assembly and CDR3 extraction. Clonotype tables were post-analysed with VDJtools, normalizing diversity by down-sampling all datasets to the smallest sample size. Repertoire overlap clustering matched CDR3 amino acid but not nucleotide sequences to correct batch-related cross-sample contamination. TCRdb passed the public sequencing reads through fastp at Q25 and MiXCR, retaining productive beta sequences. Merged by CDR3 protein, the rows form single entries marked with the most common genes and DNA. Here the V and J calls rest on TCRdb's processing, not on the authors' analysis. For this sample the table gives around 250,000 distinct CDR3 sequences, of which 35% to 45% were detected only once. The top ten clonotypes cover under 5% of the sample.

This clonotype was sampled from a girl aged 5-17 years with multiple sclerosis. The sample comprised blood. The chain is encoded by TRBV20-1 joined to TRBJ1-5; no D gene is confidently identified. The CDR3: CSARGPGRDQPQHF. The nucleotide sequence is TGCAGTGCTAGAGGCCCAGGCCGAGATCAGCCCCAGCATTTT.